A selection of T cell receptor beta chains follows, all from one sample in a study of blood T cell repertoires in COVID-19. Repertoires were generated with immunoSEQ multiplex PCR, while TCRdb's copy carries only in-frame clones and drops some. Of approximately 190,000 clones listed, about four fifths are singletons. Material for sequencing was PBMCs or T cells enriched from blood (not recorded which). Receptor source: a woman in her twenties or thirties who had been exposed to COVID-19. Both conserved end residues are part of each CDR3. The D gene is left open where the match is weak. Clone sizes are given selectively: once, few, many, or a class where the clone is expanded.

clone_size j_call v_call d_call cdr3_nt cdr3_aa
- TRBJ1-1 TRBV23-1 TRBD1 TGCGCCAGCAGTCGAAAGACAGGGGAGGTAGGTGAAGCTTTCTTT CASSRKTGEVGEAFF
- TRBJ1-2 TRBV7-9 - TGTGCCAGCAGCCAACAGGGTAGCTTTGATGGCTACACCTTC CASSQQGSFDGYTF
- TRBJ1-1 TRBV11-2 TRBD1 TGTGCCAGCAGCCACGACAGGGGGGGAGGAGCTTTCTTT CASSHDRGGGAFF
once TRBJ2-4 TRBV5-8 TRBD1 TGTGCCAGCAACAAACAGGGGCCCCCCCACTACATTCAGTACTTC CASNKQGPPHYIQYF
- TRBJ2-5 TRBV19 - TGTGCCAGTAGTGCCGGACAGGAGGGTATCCAAGAGACCCAGTACTTC CASSAGQEGIQETQYF
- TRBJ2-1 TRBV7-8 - TGTGCCAGCAGCCCCGGGCAGGGCCCGTTCTTC CASSPGQGPFF
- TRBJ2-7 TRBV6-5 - TGTGCCAGCACCGCAGGTCCCTACGAGCAGTACTTC CASTAGPYEQYF
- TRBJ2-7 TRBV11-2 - TGTGCCAGCAGCCCCCGACACCGCCTCTACGAGCAGTACTTC CASSPRHRLYEQYF
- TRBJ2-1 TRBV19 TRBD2 TGTGCCAGTATTTCACCCGGCGGGGGGAAGAATGAGCAGTTCTTC CASISPGGGKNEQFF
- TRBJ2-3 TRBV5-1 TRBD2 TGCGCCAGCAGCTTGGAGAGCGGGGGGGCCGTAGATACGCAGTATTTT CASSLESGGAVDTQYF
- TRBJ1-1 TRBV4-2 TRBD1 TGTGCCAGCAGCCCCGGGACAGGGGTGGGAACTGAAGCTTTCTTT CASSPGTGVGTEAFF
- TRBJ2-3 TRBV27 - TGTGCCAGCAGCCCTCCCGCGGGGCACTTTAGGGCAGATACGCAGTATTTT CASSPPAGHFRADTQYF
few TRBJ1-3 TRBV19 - TGTGCCAGTACCGCGGGAAACACCATATATTTT CASTAGNTIYF
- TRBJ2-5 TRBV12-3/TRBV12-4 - TGTGCCAGCAGTTCGACCAGGGTGGAGACCCAGTACTTC CASSSTRVETQYF
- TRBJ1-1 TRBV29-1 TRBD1 TGCAGCGTAGTAGCGAGACAGGGGGACACTGAAGCTTTCTTT CSVVARQGDTEAFF
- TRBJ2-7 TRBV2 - TGTGCCAGCACCACCCCAGGGGTCCCGTCCTACGAGCAGTACTTC CASTTPGVPSYEQYF
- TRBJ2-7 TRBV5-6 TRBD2 TGTGCCAGCAGCCCTGGGACTAGCGGGGGCTACGAGCAGTACTTC CASSPGTSGGYEQYF
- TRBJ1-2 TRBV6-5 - TGTGCCAGCAGTTACCTTGACACCCTGGGCTACACCTTC CASSYLDTLGYTF
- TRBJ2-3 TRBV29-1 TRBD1 TGCAGCGTGTTGAAGTGGGACAGGGCCACAGATACGCAGTATTTT CSVLKWDRATDTQYF
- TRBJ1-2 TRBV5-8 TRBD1 TGTGCCAGCTTGGGACAGCTTAACTATGGCTACACCTTC CASLGQLNYGYTF
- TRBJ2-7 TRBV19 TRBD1 TGTGCCAGCCAGGGGGCCTACGAGCAGTACTTC CASQGAYEQYF
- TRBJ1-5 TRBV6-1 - TGTGCCAGCAGCCCCGACTATAGCAATCAGCCCCAGCATTTT CASSPDYSNQPQHF
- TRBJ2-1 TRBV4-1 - TGCGCCAGCAGCCAAGGACTAGGGAGCTCCTACAATGAGCAGTTCTTC CASSQGLGSSYNEQFF
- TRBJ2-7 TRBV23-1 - TGCGCCAGCAGTCAACCGGACGGGGGGCCGAGCGAGCAGTACTTC CASSQPDGGPSEQYF
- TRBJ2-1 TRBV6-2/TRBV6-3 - TGTGCCAGCAGTTACCCGCCCGGGTATGCCGTTTCGGATGAGCAGTTCTTC CASSYPPGYAVSDEQFF
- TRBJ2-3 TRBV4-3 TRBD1 TGCGCCAGCAGCTCCCAGGGGGCAGGGGCAGATACGCAGTATTTT CASSSQGAGADTQYF
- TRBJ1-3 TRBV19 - TGTGCCAGTAGTTTCAAGACAGGAGCTGGAAACACCATATATTTT CASSFKTGAGNTIYF
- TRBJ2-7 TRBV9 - TGTGCCAGCAGCCCCCAGGGAAAAGGGTCCTACGAGCAGTACTTC CASSPQGKGSYEQYF
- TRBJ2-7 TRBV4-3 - TGCGCCAGCAGCCAAGTCCCAGGGGCGGAGTACGAGCAGTACTTC CASSQVPGAEYEQYF
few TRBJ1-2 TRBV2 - TGTGCCAGCAATGGGGGGGATGACTACACCTTC CASNGGDDYTF
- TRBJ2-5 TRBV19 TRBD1 TGTGCCAGTAGTATCGGGACAGCCCAAGAGACCCAGTACTTC CASSIGTAQETQYF
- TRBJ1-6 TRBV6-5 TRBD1 TGTGCCAGCAGAAACAGGGGGCTCTCTTCACCCCTCCACTTT CASRNRGLSSPLHF
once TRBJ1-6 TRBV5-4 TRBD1 TGTGCCAGCAGCTTAAGGGACAGGGGAACATCACCCCTCCACTTT CASSLRDRGTSPLHF